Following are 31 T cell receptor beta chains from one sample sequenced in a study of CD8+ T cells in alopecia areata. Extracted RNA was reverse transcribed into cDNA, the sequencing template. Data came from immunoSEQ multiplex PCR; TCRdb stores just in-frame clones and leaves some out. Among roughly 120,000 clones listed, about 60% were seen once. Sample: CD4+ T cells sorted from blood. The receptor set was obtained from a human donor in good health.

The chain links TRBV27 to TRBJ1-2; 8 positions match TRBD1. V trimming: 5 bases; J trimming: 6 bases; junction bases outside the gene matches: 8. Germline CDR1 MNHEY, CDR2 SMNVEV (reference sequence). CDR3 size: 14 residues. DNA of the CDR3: TGTGCCAGCAGTCCTCGGACAGGGATCCATGGCTACACCTTC. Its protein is CASSPRTGIHGYTF.

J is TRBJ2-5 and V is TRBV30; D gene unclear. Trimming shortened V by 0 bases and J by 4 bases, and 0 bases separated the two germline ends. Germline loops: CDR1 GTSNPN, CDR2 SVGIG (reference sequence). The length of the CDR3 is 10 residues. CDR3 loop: CAWSVETQYF. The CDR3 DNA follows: TGTGCCTGGAGTGTAGAGACCCAGTACTTC.

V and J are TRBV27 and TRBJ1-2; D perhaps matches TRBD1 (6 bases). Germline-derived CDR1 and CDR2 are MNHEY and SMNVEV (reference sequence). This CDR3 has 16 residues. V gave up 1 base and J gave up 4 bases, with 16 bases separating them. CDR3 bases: TGTGCCAGCAGTTTATTCTCCGGGGGCGCGGGCTATGGCTACACCTTC. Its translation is CASSLFSGGAGYGYTF.

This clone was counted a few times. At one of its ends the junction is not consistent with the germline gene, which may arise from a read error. The chain's CDR3 is CASSLGDRVGHGYTF. As DNA, the CDR3 is TGTGCCAGCAGCCTAGGAGACAGGGTGGGTCATGGCTACACCTTC. The J gene is TRBJ1-2, the V gene TRBV13, with 7 bases fitting TRBD1. The CDR3 has 15 amino acids. Germline CDR1 and CDR2: PRHDT and FYEKMQ (reference sequence).

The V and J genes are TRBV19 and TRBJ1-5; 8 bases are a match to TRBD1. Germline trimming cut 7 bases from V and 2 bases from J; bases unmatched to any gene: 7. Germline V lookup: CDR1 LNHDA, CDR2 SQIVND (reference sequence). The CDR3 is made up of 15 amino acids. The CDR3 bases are TGTGCCAGTACGTCAGGGGGCTGGGGCAATCAGCCCCAGCATTTT. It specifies CASTSGGWGNQPQHF.

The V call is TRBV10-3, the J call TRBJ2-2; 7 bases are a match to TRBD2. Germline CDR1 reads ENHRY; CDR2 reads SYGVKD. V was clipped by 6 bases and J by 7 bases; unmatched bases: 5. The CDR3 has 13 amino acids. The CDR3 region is CAISPRGDGELFF. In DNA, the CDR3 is TGTGCCATCAGCCCTCGGGGGGACGGGGAGCTGTTTTTT.

In DNA form, the CDR3 reads TGTGCCAGCAGTGAAGTGGGGACGCTAACAGCCGGGGAGCTGTTTTTT. Amino acid sequence: CASSEVGTLTAGELFF. The chain carries TRBV2 and TRBJ2-2, with D perhaps matching TRBD1 or TRBD2 (5 bases each). Trimming cost V 1 base and J 6 bases, with 15 bases left between them. This CDR3 contains 16 residues. The germline gives CDR1 SNHLY, CDR2 FYNNEI. Combining the CDR3 with reference TRBV2 and TRBJ2-2 gives the whole variable domain EPEVTQTPSHQVTQMGQEVILRCVPISNHLYFYWYRQILGQKVEFLVSFYNNEISEKSEIFDDQFSVERPDGSNFTLKIRSTKLEDSAMYFCASSEVGTLTAGELFFGEGSRLTVL.

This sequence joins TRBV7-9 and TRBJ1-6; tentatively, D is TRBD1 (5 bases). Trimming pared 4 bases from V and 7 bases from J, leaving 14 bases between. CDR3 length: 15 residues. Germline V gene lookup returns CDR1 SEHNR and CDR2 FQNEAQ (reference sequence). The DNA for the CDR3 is TGTGCCAGCAGCTCTCCGGGGGATTCCAATTCACCCCTCCACTTT. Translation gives CASSSPGDSNSPLHF.

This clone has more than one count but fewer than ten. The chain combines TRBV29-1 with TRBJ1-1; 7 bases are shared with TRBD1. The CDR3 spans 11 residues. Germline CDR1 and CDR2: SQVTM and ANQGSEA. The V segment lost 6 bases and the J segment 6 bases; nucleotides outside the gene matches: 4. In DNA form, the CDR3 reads TGCAGCGTCAACAGGGGCTCTGAAGCTTTCTTT. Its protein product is CSVNRGSEAFF.

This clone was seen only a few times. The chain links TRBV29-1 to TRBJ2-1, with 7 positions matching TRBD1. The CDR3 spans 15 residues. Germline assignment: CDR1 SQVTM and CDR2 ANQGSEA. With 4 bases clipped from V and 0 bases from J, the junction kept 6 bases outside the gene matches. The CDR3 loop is CSVGRGQSSYNEQFF. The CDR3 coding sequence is TGCAGCGTTGGAAGGGGACAGAGCTCCTACAATGAGCAGTTCTTC.

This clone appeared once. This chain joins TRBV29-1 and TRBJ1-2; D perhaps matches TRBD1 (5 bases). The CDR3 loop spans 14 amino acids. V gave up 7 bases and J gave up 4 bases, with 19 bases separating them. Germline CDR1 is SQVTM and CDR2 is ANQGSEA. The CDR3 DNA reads TGCAGCGACCTCGGTCGGGGCAACTCCTATGGCTACACCTTC. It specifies CSDLGRGNSYGYTF.

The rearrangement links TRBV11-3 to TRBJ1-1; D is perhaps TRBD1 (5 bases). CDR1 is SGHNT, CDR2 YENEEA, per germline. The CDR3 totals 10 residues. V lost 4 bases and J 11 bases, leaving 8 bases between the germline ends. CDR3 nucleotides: TGTGCCAGCAGCTCAGGGCCTGCTTTCTTT. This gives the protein CASSSGPAFF.

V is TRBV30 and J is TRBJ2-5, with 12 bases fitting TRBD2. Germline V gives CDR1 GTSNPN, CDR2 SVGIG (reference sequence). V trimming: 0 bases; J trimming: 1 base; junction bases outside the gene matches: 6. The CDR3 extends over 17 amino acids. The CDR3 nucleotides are TGTGCCTGGAGTGTACTAGCGGGGGGAAACCTCCAAGAGACCCAGTACTTC. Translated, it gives CAWSVLAGGNLQETQYF.

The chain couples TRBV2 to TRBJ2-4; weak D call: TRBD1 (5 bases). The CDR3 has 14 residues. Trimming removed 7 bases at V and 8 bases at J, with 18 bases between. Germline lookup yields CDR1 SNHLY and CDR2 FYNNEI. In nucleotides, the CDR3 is TGTGCCAGCACCTTACAGGCTAGGTTGGACATTCAGTACTTC. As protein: CASTLQARLDIQYF.

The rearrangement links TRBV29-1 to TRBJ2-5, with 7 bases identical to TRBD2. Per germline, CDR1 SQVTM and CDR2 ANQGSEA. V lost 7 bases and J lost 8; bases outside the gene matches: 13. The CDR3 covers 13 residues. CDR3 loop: CSADGSGGRTQYF. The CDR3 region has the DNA TGCAGCGCTGACGGGTCGGGGGGACGCACCCAGTACTTC. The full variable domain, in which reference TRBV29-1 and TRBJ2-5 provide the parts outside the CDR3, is SAVISQKPSRDICQRGTSLTIQCQVDSQVTMMFWYRQQPGQSLTLIATANQGSEATYESGFVIDKFPISRPNLTFSTLTVSNMSPEDSSIYLCSADGSGGRTQYFGPGTRLLVL.

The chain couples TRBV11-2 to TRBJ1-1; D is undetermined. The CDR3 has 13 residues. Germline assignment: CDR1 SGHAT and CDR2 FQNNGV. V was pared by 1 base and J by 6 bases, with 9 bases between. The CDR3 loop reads CASSLVSRAEAFF. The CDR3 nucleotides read TGTGCCAGCAGCTTAGTTTCCCGGGCTGAAGCTTTCTTT.

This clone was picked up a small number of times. The CDR3 coding sequence is TGCGCCAGCAGCTTGGACACGACAGGGCTAGCTTTCTTT. Its translation is CASSLDTTGLAFF. The chain is built from TRBV5-1 and TRBJ1-1; 7 bases fit TRBD1. The CDR3 extends over 13 amino acids. Trimming at V came to 0 bases and at J to 10 bases, leaving 6 bases not matched to a gene. Per germline, CDR1 SGHRS and CDR2 YFSETQ.

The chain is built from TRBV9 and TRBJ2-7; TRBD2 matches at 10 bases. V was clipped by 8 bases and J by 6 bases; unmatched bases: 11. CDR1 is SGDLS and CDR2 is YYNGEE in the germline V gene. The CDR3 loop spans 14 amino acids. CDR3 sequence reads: CASSLRLAGSEQYF. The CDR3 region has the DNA TGTGCCAGTTCACTCCGACTAGCGGGCTCCGAGCAGTACTTC.

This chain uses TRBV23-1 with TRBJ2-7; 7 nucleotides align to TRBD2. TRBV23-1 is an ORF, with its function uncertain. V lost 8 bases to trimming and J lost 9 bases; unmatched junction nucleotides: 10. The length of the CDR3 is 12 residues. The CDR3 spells CASPRGVLGQYF. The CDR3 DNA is TGCGCCAGCCCCCGGGGGGTTTTGGGGCAGTACTTC.

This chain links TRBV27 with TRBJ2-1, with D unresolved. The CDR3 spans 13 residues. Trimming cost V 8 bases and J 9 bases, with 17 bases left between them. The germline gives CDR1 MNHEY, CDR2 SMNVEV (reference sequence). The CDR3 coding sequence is TGTGCCAGCCGTCCGGCTGCCGCCGGTGAGCAGTTCTTC. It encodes CASRPAAAGEQFF.

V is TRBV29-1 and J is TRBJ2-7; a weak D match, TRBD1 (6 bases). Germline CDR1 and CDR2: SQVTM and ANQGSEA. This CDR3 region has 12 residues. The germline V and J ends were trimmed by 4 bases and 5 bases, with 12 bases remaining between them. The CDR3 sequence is CSVGWTVDEQYF. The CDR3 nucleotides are TGCAGCGTTGGTTGGACAGTCGACGAGCAGTACTTC.

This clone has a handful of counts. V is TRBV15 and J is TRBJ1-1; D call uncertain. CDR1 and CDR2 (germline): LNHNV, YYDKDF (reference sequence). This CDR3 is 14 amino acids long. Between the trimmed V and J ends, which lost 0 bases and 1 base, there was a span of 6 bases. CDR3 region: CATSRDPKNTEAFF. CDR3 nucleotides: TGTGCCACCAGCAGAGATCCCAAGAACACTGAAGCTTTCTTT.

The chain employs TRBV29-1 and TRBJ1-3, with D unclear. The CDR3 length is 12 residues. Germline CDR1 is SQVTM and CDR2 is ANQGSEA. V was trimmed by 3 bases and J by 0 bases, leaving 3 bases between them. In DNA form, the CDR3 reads TGCAGCGTTGAGACCTCTGGAAACACCATATATTTT. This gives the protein CSVETSGNTIYF.

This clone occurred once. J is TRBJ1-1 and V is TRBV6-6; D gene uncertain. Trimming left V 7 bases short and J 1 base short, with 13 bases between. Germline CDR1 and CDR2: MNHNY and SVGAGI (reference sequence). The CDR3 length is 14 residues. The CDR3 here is CASTPPGGNTEAFF. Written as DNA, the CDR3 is TGTGCCAGCACCCCTCCCGGAGGGAACACTGAAGCTTTCTTT.

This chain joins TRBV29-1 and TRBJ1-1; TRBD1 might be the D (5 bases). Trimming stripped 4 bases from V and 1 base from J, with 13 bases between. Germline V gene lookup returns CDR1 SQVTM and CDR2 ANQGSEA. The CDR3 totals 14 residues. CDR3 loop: CSVGMRRGNTEAFF. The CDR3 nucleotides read TGCAGCGTTGGGATGAGGAGGGGGAACACTGAAGCTTTCTTT.

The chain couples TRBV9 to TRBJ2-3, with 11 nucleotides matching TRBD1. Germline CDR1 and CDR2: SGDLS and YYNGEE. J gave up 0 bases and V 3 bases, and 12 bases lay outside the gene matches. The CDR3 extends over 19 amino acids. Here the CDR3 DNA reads TGTGCCAGCAGCGACAAGTTTGGCGGGACAGGGGGAAGCACAGATACGCAGTATTTT. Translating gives CASSDKFGGTGGSTDTQYF.

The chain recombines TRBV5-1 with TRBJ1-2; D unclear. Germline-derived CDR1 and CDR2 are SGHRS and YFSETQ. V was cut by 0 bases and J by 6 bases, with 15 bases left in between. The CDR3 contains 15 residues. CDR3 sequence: CASSLDAGSDNGYTF. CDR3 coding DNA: TGCGCCAGCAGCTTGGATGCAGGTTCCGATAATGGCTACACCTTC.

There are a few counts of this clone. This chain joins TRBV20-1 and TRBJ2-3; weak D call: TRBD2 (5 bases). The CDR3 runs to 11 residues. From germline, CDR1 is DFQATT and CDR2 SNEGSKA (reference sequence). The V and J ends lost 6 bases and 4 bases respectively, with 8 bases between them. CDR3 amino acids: CSADSADTQYF. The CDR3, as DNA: TGCAGTGCGGACTCCGCAGATACGCAGTATTTT.

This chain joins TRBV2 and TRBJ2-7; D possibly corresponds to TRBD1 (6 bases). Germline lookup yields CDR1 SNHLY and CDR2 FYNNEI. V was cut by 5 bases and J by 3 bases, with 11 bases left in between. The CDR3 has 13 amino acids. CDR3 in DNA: TGTGCCAGCAGTCAACAGGGAGTCTACGAGCAGTACTTC. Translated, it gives CASSQQGVYEQYF.

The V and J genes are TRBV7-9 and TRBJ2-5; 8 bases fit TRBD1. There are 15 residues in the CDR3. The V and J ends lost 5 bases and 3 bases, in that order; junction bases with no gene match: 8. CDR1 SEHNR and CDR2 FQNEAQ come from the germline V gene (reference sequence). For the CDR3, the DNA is TGTGCCAGCAGCCCTTCCCGACAGGGGAAAGAGACCCAGTACTTC. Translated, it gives CASSPSRQGKETQYF.

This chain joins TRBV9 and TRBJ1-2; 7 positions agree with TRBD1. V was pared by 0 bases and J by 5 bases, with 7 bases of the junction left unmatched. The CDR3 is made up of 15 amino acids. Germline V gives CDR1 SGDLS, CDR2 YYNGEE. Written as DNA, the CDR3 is TGTGCCAGCAGCGTAGACTTTGGCAGGGGGTATGGCTACACCTTC. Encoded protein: CASSVDFGRGYGYTF.